A selection of T cell receptor beta chains follows, all from one sample in a study of T-cell memory formation after mild COVID-19. MiXCR was run by TCRdb on the 5' RACE reads, yielding one entry per CDR3 protein. Of about 600,000 distinct CDR3 sequences listed, roughly 20% are singletons. The sequencing sample was made of PBMCs or a T cell subset sorted from them (not recorded which). All receptors derive from an adult woman who had mild COVID-19 (a few samples of this study predate the infection). Cell type and time point are not known. The CDR3 runs from the conserved cysteine through the conserved F or W. The D gene is left open where the match is weak. Not every row has a clone size; where given, it reads once, few, many or a size class.

length	size	V	D	J	DNA	CDR3
16	few	TRBV7-2	TRBD1	TRBJ2-1	TGTGCCAGCAGCTTACTATGGGACAGGGCATACAATGAGCAGTTCTTC	CASSLLWDRAYNEQFF
13	.	TRBV6-1	.	TRBJ1-2	TGTGCCAGCAGTGAAAGGAGGGGTGGAAACTACACCTTC	CASSERRGGNYTF
14	few	TRBV27	.	TRBJ2-6	TGTGCCAGCAGTTTATACTCTGGGGCCAACGTCCTGACTTTC	CASSLYSGANVLTF
15	.	TRBV5-1	.	TRBJ2-1	TGCGCCAGCAGCTTCGAGGACTACTTCGTGGGTGAGCAGTTCTTC	CASSFEDYFVGEQFF
15	.	TRBV18	.	TRBJ2-5	TGTGCCAGCTCACCACCGTTGGGAACCCAAGAGACCCAGTACTTC	CASSPPLGTQETQYF
16	few	TRBV5-8	.	TRBJ1-1	TGTGCCAGCAACCCGGTGGGGAGCGGGTGGAGCACTGAAGCTTTCTTT	CASNPVGSGWSTEAFF
14	few	TRBV5-6	.	TRBJ2-7	TGTGCCAGCAGCTTGGTAGGAGGCCTCGAGGAGCAGTACTTC	CASSLVGGLEEQYF
15	many	TRBV7-7	.	TRBJ2-7	TGTGCCAGCAGCTTAGGGTCGCAGAGCTCCTACGAGCAGTACTTC	CASSLGSQSSYEQYF
14	few	TRBV20-1	.	TRBJ2-5	TGCAGTGCTAGAACATCGGGGAGTAGGGAGACCCAGTACTTC	CSARTSGSRETQYF
13	few	TRBV9	.	TRBJ1-1	TGTGCCAGCAGAGACCCCTCGGGGACTGAAGCTTTCTTT	CASRDPSGTEAFF
15	.	TRBV5-1	.	TRBJ2-7	TGCGCCAGCAGCTTGAGCCCGGGGAGCTCCTACGAGCAGTACTTC	CASSLSPGSSYEQYF
13	.	TRBV27	.	TRBJ1-2	TGTGCCAGCAGTTTAGGGGCAGCCCATGGCTACACCTTC	CASSLGAAHGYTF
15	.	TRBV18	TRBD1	TRBJ1-1	TGTGCCAGCTCACCGGACAGGGGCACGAACACTGAAGCTTTCTTT	CASSPDRGTNTEAFF
13	few	TRBV15	TRBD1	TRBJ1-1	TGTGCCACCAGGCCGACAGGGAAGGCTGAAGCTTTCTTT	CATRPTGKAEAFF
18	.	TRBV5-5	TRBD2	TRBJ2-7	TGTGCCAGCAAGATTACCTTGGGCGAGCGGGGTTTTTCCTACGAGCAGTACTTC	CASKITLGERGFSYEQYF
14	few	TRBV25-1	.	TRBJ2-7	TGTGCCAGCACGAGGCAGGGTGGGTCCTACGAGCAGTACTTC	CASTRQGGSYEQYF
16	.	TRBV24-1	TRBD2	TRBJ2-1	TGTGCCACCAGGGGGAGCGGGAGTGACGGGTACAATGAGCAGTTCTTC	CATRGSGSDGYNEQFF
16	few	TRBV7-9	.	TRBJ2-2	TGTGCCAGCACCCACCGCGGAGAGAGGGGAACCGGGGAGCTGTTTTTT	CASTHRGERGTGELFF
11	.	TRBV29-1	.	TRBJ1-2	TGCAGCGTTGGGGGGTCCTGGGGCTACACCTTC	CSVGGSWGYTF
16	.	TRBV15	.	TRBJ1-4	TGTGCCACCAGCAGAGCAGGGGCCGAGGCTAATGAAAAACTGTTTTTT	CATSRAGAEANEKLFF
12	.	TRBV7-9	.	TRBJ2-2	TGTGCCAGCAGGCCGACTGGAGGGGAGCTGTTTTTT	CASRPTGGELFF
14	few	TRBV18	.	TRBJ1-1	TGTGCCAGCTCACCAACCGGTCGGAGGACTGAAGCTTTCTTT	CASSPTGRRTEAFF
16	.	TRBV6-6	TRBD1	TRBJ1-5	TGTGCCACCACCGGGACAGGGGGCATTTTGCATCAGCCCCAGCATTTT	CATTGTGGILHQPQHF